This T cell receptor beta chain was profiled in a study of beta chain features in type 1 diabetes. The study's findings and limits: All four CD4+ subsets of Type 1 diabetes patients contained TCRB CDR3s that were moderately but significantly shorter.

Of the isolated RNA, all was reverse transcribed, and so the sequenced material was expressed TCRB transcripts. Profiling relied on immunoSEQ multiplex PCR, and the TCRdb table lists in-frame clones only, not all of them. The sample shows about 47,000 clones, roughly 48% of them seen only once. Turning to this clone: Its antigen is not known.

The V gene end was trimmed by 0 bases and the J gene end by 9 bases; junction bases not matched to a gene: 8. The V gene's germline CDR1 is SEHNR and CDR2 FQNEAQ (reference sequence). CDR3 length: 17 amino acids. Blood was collected once per donor into heparin, averaging around 0.11 L. The TCR sequence derives from a man aged 25 to 45 with type 1 diabetes. The sequencing sample was made of stem cell memory CD4+ T cells from blood. The V and J genes are TRBV7-9 and TRBJ2-3; 14 bases agree with TRBD2. CDR3 DNA sequence: TGTGCCAGCAGCTTAGCAGGGACTAGCGGGAGAGTAGACACGCAGTATTTT. This encodes CASSLAGTSGRVDTQYF.